These 22 T cell receptor beta chains originate from one sample sequenced in a study of patients and donors after allogeneic stem cell transplantation. TCRdb reanalysed the RT-PCR reads using MiXCR and keeps one entry per CDR3 protein. Among about a million distinct CDR3 sequences, roughly 18% were seen once, and the ten largest hold around 6%. Sequenced material: blood, either unsorted or a sorted T cell fraction (not recorded which). The receptors here all came from a human donor who was either an allogeneic HSCT recipient or a stem cell or donor lymphocyte infusion donor (not recorded which). It is not recorded whose cells these are; they may come from a transplant donor.

The gene calls are TRBV2 and TRBJ2-5, with D possibly TRBD1 on 6 matching bases. The ends were cut back, 6 bases at V and 5 bases at J, with 13 bases in the middle. The CDR3 loop spans 13 amino acids. Germline V gives CDR1 SNHLY, CDR2 FYNNEI. The CDR3 bases are TGTGCCAGCAGGCCCGGGACACGGGAGACCCAGTACTTC. Residues: CASRPGTRETQYF.

There are a few counts of this clonotype. The chain combines TRBV11-2 with TRBJ2-7; D gene uncertain. Trimming took 0 bases from V and 0 from J, leaving 9 bases between them. Germline V lookup: CDR1 SGHAT, CDR2 FQNNGV. This CDR3 has 15 amino acids. CDR3 in DNA: TGTGCCAGCAGCTTAGATCGGGCAGGCTCCTACGAGCAGTACTTC. This translates into CASSLDRAGSYEQYF.

The CDR3 reads CASSVESSGSRAGELFF. The CDR3 bases are TGTGCCAGCAGCGTAGAATCTAGCGGGAGTAGGGCCGGGGAGCTGTTTTTT. The chain is built from TRBV9 and TRBJ2-2; 10 nucleotides align to TRBD2. CDR1 is SGDLS, CDR2 YYNGEE, per germline. The CDR3 sequence is 17 residues long. The trim removed 0 bases at V and 6 bases at J, leaving 8 bases unmatched.

This clonotype was detected many times. One end of the junction varies from germline; a read error may be responsible. The V gene is TRBV6-1, the J gene TRBJ1-6, with TRBD1 as a possible D gene (5 bases). This CDR3 has 13 residues. Germline values: CDR1 MNHNS, CDR2 SASEGT. The CDR3 spells CASREGLNSPLHF. In DNA, the CDR3 is TGTGCCAGCCGTGAGGGGCTTAATTCACCCCTCCACTTT.

This clonotype appeared many times. The chain recombines TRBV4-1 with TRBJ1-2; D is undetermined. CDR1 is MGHRA and CDR2 is YSYEKL in the germline V gene. Trimming removed 2 bases at V and 8 bases at J, with 15 bases between. The length of the CDR3 is 14 residues. The CDR3 region is CASSQFGRPGGYTF. CDR3 nucleotides: TGCGCCAGCAGCCAATTTGGGCGGCCTGGGGGCTACACCTTC.

This clonotype appeared a few times. The rearrangement links TRBV6-5 to TRBJ2-5; 8 bases align to TRBD1. The V segment lost 0 bases and the J segment 9 bases; nucleotides outside the gene matches: 9. Germline lookup yields CDR1 MNHEY and CDR2 SVGAGI. The CDR3 length is 15 residues. The DNA of the CDR3 is TGTGCCAGCAGTTACTCAGTAGGACAGGGTGGGGCCCAGTACTTC. This translates into CASSYSVGQGGAQYF.

This clonotype appeared a few times. The rearrangement joins TRBV20-1 to TRBJ1-4; 7 positions agree with TRBD1. The V gene's germline CDR1 is DFQATT and CDR2 SNEGSKA (reference sequence). Trimming at V came to 6 bases and at J to 5 bases, leaving 9 bases not matched to a gene. This CDR3 is built from 14 residues. CDR3 region: CSAMRDSRNEKLFF. CDR3 DNA sequence: TGCAGTGCCATGAGGGACAGCAGAAATGAAAAACTGTTTTTT.

This clonotype was seen at least ten times. The chain has TRBV25-1 and TRBJ2-7; TRBD1 or TRBD2 may be the D gene (6 bases each). This CDR3 region has 14 residues. Germline V gene data show CDR1 as MGHDK and CDR2 as SYGVNS. V was cut by 2 bases and J by 1 base, with 9 bases left in between. CDR3 in DNA: TGTGCCAGCAGTGAAAGGGGGGAATCCTACGAGCAGTACTTC. Its translation: CASSERGESYEQYF.

The J gene is TRBJ2-2, the V gene TRBV20-1; D possibly matches TRBD1 or TRBD2 (6 bases each). From germline, CDR1 is DFQATT and CDR2 SNEGSKA (reference sequence). V lost 3 bases and J 6 bases, leaving 20 bases between the germline ends. The CDR3 is made up of 16 amino acids. The CDR3 protein is CSARAGHRLRSGELFF. The CDR3 region has the DNA TGCAGTGCTAGGGCGGGACATCGACTAAGGTCCGGGGAGCTGTTTTTT.

V and J are TRBV5-1 and TRBJ2-3; D tentatively fits TRBD1 or TRBD2 (6 bases each). Germline assignment: CDR1 SGHRS and CDR2 YFSETQ. Trimming shortened V by 1 base and J by 4 bases, and 13 bases separated the two germline ends. The CDR3 is made up of 15 amino acids. CDR3 in DNA: TGCGCCAGCAGCTTGAAGGGGGGCCCCTCAGATACGCAGTATTTT. Residues: CASSLKGGPSDTQYF.

The chain couples TRBV6-2 or TRBV6-3 to TRBJ1-1; no definite D call. CDR1 and CDR2 (germline): MNHEY, SVGEGT. V lost 7 bases and J 3 bases, leaving 18 bases between the germline ends. The CDR3 sequence is 15 residues long. CDR3 nucleotides: TGTGCCAGCAACCCTATTTCTCGGCCGCACACTGAAGCTTTCTTT. It is translated as CASNPISRPHTEAFF.

The chain uses TRBV25-1 and TRBJ1-1, with unresolved D. V shed 3 bases and J shed 1 base, with 12 bases lying between them. CDR1 is MGHDK and CDR2 is SYGVNS in the germline V gene. CDR3 length: 15 residues. CDR3 in DNA: TGTGCCAGCAGTGATCCCGGGAGGAAGAACACTGAAGCTTTCTTT. Protein: CASSDPGRKNTEAFF.

The chain recombines TRBV5-1 with TRBJ1-1; D remains unclear. The ends were cut back, 1 base at V and 7 bases at J, with 11 bases in the middle. Germline V gives CDR1 SGHRS, CDR2 YFSETQ. This CDR3 has 13 amino acids. This chain's CDR3 is CASSLQAGYEAFF. The CDR3 region has the DNA TGCGCCAGCAGCTTGCAGGCGGGGTATGAAGCTTTCTTT.

The chain employs TRBV5-1 and TRBJ2-3; 8 nucleotides line up with TRBD2. Germline trimming cut 1 base from V and 5 bases from J; bases unmatched to any gene: 3. Per germline, CDR1 SGHRS and CDR2 YFSETQ. CDR3 length: 14 amino acids. DNA of the CDR3: TGCGCCAGCAGCTTGTCGGGGGGGCTAGATACGCAGTATTTT. Protein product: CASSLSGGLDTQYF.

This clonotype was detected only once. The rearrangement uses TRBV20-1 and TRBJ1-6; 10 bases line up with TRBD1. The CDR3 has 15 amino acids. Per germline, CDR1 DFQATT and CDR2 SNEGSKA (reference sequence). V lost 3 bases, J lost 7 bases, and 6 bases stayed unmatched. For the CDR3, the DNA is TGCAGTGCTAGGGGGGGACAGGGGACGAATTCACCCCTCCACTTT. Translating it yields CSARGGQGTNSPLHF.

This clonotype has only a few counts. The chain links TRBV27 to TRBJ2-7; tentatively, D is TRBD1 or TRBD2 (6 bases each). This CDR3 spans 15 amino acids. Germline assignment: CDR1 MNHEY and CDR2 SMNVEV (reference sequence). V was cut by 5 bases and J by 0 bases, with 14 bases left in between. CDR3 region: CASSREGGFSYEQYF. The CDR3 region has the DNA TGTGCCAGCAGTAGAGAGGGGGGTTTCTCCTACGAGCAGTACTTC.

This clonotype was seen a few times. This rearrangement joins TRBV12-3 or TRBV12-4 to TRBJ2-5; possibly TRBD1 or TRBD2 for D (5 bases each). The CDR3 contains 15 residues. V lost 6 bases and J 5 bases, leaving 19 bases between the germline ends. CDR3 region: CASSPPWGSRETQYF. The CDR3 nucleotides are TGTGCCAGCAGCCCTCCGTGGGGGTCCCGGGAGACCCAGTACTTC.

This clonotype was counted only a few times. The V gene is TRBV7-2, the J gene TRBJ2-1; 7 bases are shared with TRBD2. The CDR3 extends over 16 amino acids. Germline assignment: CDR1 SGHTA and CDR2 FQGNSA. Germline trimming cut 3 bases from V and 2 bases from J; bases unmatched to any gene: 7. The CDR3 DNA reads as TGTGCCAGCAGCTTTAAGCTAGCGGCCCCCTACAATGAGCAGTTCTTC. Encoded protein: CASSFKLAAPYNEQFF.

This chain uses TRBV6-5 with TRBJ2-7, with a weak D call TRBD2 (6 bases). The CDR3 covers 15 residues. The V gene's germline CDR1 is MNHEY and CDR2 SVGAGI. The ends were cut back, 2 bases at V and 5 bases at J, with 16 bases in the middle. CDR3 loop: CASSYTPGAVDEQYF. CDR3 coding DNA: TGTGCCAGCAGTTACACACCGGGAGCTGTCGACGAGCAGTACTTC.

This clonotype was detected many times. The rearrangement uses TRBV5-6 and TRBJ2-5; D possibly uses TRBD1 or TRBD2 (5 bases each). Per germline, CDR1 SGHDT and CDR2 YYEEEE. V was pared by 2 bases and J by 0 bases, with 14 bases between. The CDR3 loop spans 16 amino acids. CDR3 nucleotide sequence: TGTGCCAGCAGCTTACCGGGACGAAAAGACCAAGAGACCCAGTACTTC. This encodes CASSLPGRKDQETQYF.

The genes are TRBV12-3 or TRBV12-4 and TRBJ2-7; D tentatively reads TRBD1 or TRBD2 (6 bases each). The CDR3 loop spans 15 amino acids. Trimming pared 3 bases from V and 0 bases from J, leaving 12 bases between. CDR3 residues: CASSFGPGASYEQYF. The CDR3 DNA sequence: TGTGCCAGCAGTTTTGGCCCGGGGGCCTCCTACGAGCAGTACTTC.

The CDR3 is CSARTGLGEKLFF. The CDR3 bases are TGCAGTGCCCGGACAGGGCTGGGTGAAAAACTGTTTTTT. The gene calls are TRBV20-1 and TRBJ1-4, with 8 bases lining up with TRBD1. The CDR3 loop spans 13 amino acids. Germline CDR1 DFQATT, CDR2 SNEGSKA (reference sequence). Trimming at V came to 6 bases and at J to 7 bases, leaving 7 bases not matched to a gene.